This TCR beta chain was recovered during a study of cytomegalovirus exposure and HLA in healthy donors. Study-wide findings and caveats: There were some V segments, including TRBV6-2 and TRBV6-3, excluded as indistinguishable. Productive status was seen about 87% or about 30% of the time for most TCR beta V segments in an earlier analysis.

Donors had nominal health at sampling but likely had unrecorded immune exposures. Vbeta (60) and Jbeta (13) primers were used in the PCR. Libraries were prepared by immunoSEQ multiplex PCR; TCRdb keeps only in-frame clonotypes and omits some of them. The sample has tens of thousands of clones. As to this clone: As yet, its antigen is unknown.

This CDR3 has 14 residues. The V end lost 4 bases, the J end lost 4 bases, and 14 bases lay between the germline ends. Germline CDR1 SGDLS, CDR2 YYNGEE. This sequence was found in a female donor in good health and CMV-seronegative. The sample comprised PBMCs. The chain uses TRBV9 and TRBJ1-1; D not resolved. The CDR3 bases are TGTGCCAGCAGCCCCCATGAGGGTGCCACTGAAGCTTTCTTT. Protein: CASSPHEGATEAFF.